This T cell receptor beta chain was obtained from a study of blood T cell repertoires in COVID-19. About the research overall: There were acute and convalescent COVID-19 samples, and they came from the United States, Italy and Spain. Nucleic acid was either cDNA or gDNA, and it came from T cells, B-cell-depleted T cells, or PBMCs.

This clone was recorded once. The CDR3 contains 14 residues. V was pared by 6 bases and J by 0 bases, with 9 bases between. Germline V lookup: CDR1 KGHSH, CDR2 LQKENI. In the source study's methods: Nucleated cell number was recorded as an estimate derived from reference gene primer amplification. Some clones are missing from TCRdb's copy, which holds only in-frame ones; the method was immunoSEQ multiplex PCR. V, J and clone size are taken as reported in that table, and D and trimming were inferred from the DNA itself. The repertoire holds about 130,000 clones, with roughly 87% as singletons. The clonotype comes from a woman at least 80 years old with acute or convalescent COVID-19. The V call is TRBV18, the J call TRBJ1-3; D may be TRBD1 (5 bases). Sequenced sample: peripheral blood. The DNA of the CDR3 is TGTGCCAGCTCGAAAGACAGCTCTGGAAACACCATATATTTT. Translated, it gives CASSKDSSGNTIYF.